This T cell receptor (beta chain) stems from a study of early T cells in non-severe SARS-CoV-2 infection. Looking at the study overall: Chains were unpaired, as sequencing was done on bulk RNA from unsorted whole blood. Overall study findings and caveats: Matches to VDJdb favored anti-spike CD8 responses and missed private and CD4 specificities.

TCRdb itself ran the 5' RACE reads through MiXCR, one entry per CDR3 protein. The sample holds about 71,000 distinct CDR3 sequences, 9.5% to 15% seen once. This clonotype came up a few times. What it recognizes is unknown. Trimming shortened V by 4 bases and J by 1 base, and 14 bases separated the two germline ends. In germline, CDR1 is LNHNV, CDR2 YYDKDF (reference sequence). This CDR3 contains 16 residues. Here the sequenced sample was whole blood, taken at baseline. This receptor was obtained from an adult who was a healthcare worker with PCR-confirmed SARS-CoV-2 infection or an uninfected control (not recorded which). The chain has TRBV15 and TRBJ2-1; D may be TRBD1 (5 bases). CDR3 residues: CATSKGRQGSYNEQFF. CDR3 DNA: TGTGCCACCAGCAAAGGTCGGCAGGGTTCCTACAATGAGCAGTTCTTC.